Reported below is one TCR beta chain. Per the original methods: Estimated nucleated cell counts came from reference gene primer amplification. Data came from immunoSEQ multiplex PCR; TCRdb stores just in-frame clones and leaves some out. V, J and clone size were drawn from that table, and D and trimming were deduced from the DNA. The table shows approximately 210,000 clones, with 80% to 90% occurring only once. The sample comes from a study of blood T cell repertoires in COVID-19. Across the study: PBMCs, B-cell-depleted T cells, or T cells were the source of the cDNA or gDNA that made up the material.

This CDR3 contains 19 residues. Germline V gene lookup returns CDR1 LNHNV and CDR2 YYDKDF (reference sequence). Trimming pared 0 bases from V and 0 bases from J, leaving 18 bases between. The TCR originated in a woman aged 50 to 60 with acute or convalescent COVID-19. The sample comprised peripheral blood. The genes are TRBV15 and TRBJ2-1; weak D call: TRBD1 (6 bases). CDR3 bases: TGTGCCACCAGCAGAGATGAACCACTGGGGGCGGTCTCCTACAATGAGCAGTTCTTC. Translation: CATSRDEPLGAVSYNEQFF.